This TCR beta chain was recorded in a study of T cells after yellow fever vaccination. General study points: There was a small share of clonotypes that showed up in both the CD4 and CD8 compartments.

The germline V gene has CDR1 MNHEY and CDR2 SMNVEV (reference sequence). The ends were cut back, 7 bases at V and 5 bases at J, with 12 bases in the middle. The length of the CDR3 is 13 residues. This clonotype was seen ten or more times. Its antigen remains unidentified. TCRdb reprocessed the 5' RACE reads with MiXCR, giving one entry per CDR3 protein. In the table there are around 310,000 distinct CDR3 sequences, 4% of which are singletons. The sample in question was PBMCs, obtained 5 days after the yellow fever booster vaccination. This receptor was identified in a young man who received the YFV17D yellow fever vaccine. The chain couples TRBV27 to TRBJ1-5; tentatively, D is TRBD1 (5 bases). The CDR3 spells CASIGRVDQPQHF. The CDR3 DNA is TGTGCCAGCATTGGCAGGGTTGATCAGCCCCAGCATTTT.